Listed below are T cell receptor beta chains from one sample, sequenced in a study of control samples from healthy donors and cancer patients. Sequencing was performed with immunoSEQ multiplex PCR; in TCRdb, only in-frame clones are kept and a portion is missing. Counted here are some 170,000 clones, over 90% occurring once; the ten biggest clones make up over 1%. The sample consisted of blood. The receptors shown here come from a young woman in good health. Each CDR3 is given with its conserved first and last residue. The order of the fields is D gene, J gene, clone size, V gene, CDR3 DNA, CDR3 protein. D genes are given only for firm matches. Size is omitted from some rows. Given values are once, few, many or a class for expanded clones.

D gene: -
J gene: TRBJ1-4
clone size: -
V gene: TRBV5-1
CDR3 DNA: TGCGCCAGCAGTTTTCGGACAGCTAATGAAAAACTGTTTTTT
CDR3 protein: CASSFRTANEKLFF

D gene: -
J gene: TRBJ2-5
clone size: -
V gene: TRBV6-1
CDR3 DNA: TGTGCCAGCAGTGAAGCACGGGCGGGACAAGAGACCCAGTACTTC
CDR3 protein: CASSEARAGQETQYF

D gene: TRBD1
J gene: TRBJ2-5
clone size: -
V gene: TRBV7-3
CDR3 DNA: TGTGCCAGCAGGGAAACGGGACAGGGTTTGGAGACCCAGTACTTC
CDR3 protein: CASRETGQGLETQYF

D gene: -
J gene: TRBJ2-2
clone size: -
V gene: TRBV4-1
CDR3 DNA: TGCGCCAGCAGCCAAGAATACACCGGGGAGCTGTTTTTT
CDR3 protein: CASSQEYTGELFF

D gene: TRBD1
J gene: TRBJ1-6
clone size: -
V gene: TRBV9
CDR3 DNA: TGTGCCAGCAGCGTAGAGGGGACAGGGGCACGCCTTGGAAATTCACCCCTCCACTTT
CDR3 protein: CASSVEGTGARLGNSPLHF

D gene: TRBD2
J gene: TRBJ2-1
clone size: -
V gene: TRBV27
CDR3 DNA: TGTGCCAGCAGTTCGGCTAGCGGGGCTGCTATCTCCTACAATGAGCAGTTCTTC
CDR3 protein: CASSSASGAAISYNEQFF

D gene: TRBD1
J gene: TRBJ2-1
clone size: -
V gene: TRBV24-1
CDR3 DNA: TGTGCCACCAGTGATGAGGGGGCTAGCTACAATGAGCAGTTCTTC
CDR3 protein: CATSDEGASYNEQFF

D gene: -
J gene: TRBJ1-5
clone size: -
V gene: TRBV28
CDR3 DNA: TGTGCCAGCCGAGACGCCAATCAGCCCCAGCATTTT
CDR3 protein: CASRDANQPQHF

D gene: -
J gene: TRBJ1-2
clone size: -
V gene: TRBV29-1
CDR3 DNA: TGCAGCGCTGGGGGCATCCTCTATGGCTACACCTTC
CDR3 protein: CSAGGILYGYTF

D gene: -
J gene: TRBJ2-1
clone size: -
V gene: TRBV9
CDR3 DNA: TGTGCCAGCAGCGTAGATAACATCAACAATGAGCAGTTCTTC
CDR3 protein: CASSVDNINNEQFF

D gene: -
J gene: TRBJ2-2
clone size: -
V gene: TRBV9
CDR3 DNA: TGTGCCAGCAGCGTTTCAGTGACCGGGGAGCTGTTTTTT
CDR3 protein: CASSVSVTGELFF

D gene: -
J gene: TRBJ1-2
clone size: -
V gene: TRBV20-1
CDR3 DNA: TGCAGTGCTAGGATCGGTTATGGCTACACCTTC
CDR3 protein: CSARIGYGYTF

D gene: -
J gene: TRBJ1-1
clone size: -
V gene: TRBV5-1
CDR3 DNA: TGCGCCAGCAGCACCACCAAACAATTCCCGAACACTGAAGCTTTCTTT
CDR3 protein: CASSTTKQFPNTEAFF

D gene: -
J gene: TRBJ1-1
clone size: -
V gene: TRBV6-5
CDR3 DNA: TGTGCCAGCAGCCGGGACCGGAACACTGAAGCTTTCTTT
CDR3 protein: CASSRDRNTEAFF

D gene: -
J gene: TRBJ2-1
clone size: -
V gene: TRBV11-3
CDR3 DNA: TGTGCCAGCAGCTTAACGCGGAGCTCCTACAATGAGCAGTTCTTC
CDR3 protein: CASSLTRSSYNEQFF

D gene: -
J gene: TRBJ1-5
clone size: -
V gene: TRBV7-8
CDR3 DNA: TGTGCCAGCAGCATAGGTTCCGTAGCGCCCCAGCATTTT
CDR3 protein: CASSIGSVAPQHF

D gene: TRBD1
J gene: TRBJ1-1
clone size: -
V gene: TRBV6-6
CDR3 DNA: TGTGCCAGCAGAAGGGACAGGGACACTGAAGCTTTCTTT
CDR3 protein: CASRRDRDTEAFF

D gene: -
J gene: TRBJ2-2
clone size: once
V gene: TRBV9
CDR3 DNA: TGTGCCAGCAGCGTAGAAAGGATCCCCGGGGAGCTGTTTTTT
CDR3 protein: CASSVERIPGELFF

D gene: -
J gene: TRBJ1-4
clone size: -
V gene: TRBV12-3/TRBV12-4
CDR3 DNA: TGTGCCAGCAGTGTCCGGGCTGAAAAACTGTTTTTT
CDR3 protein: CASSVRAEKLFF